The rows below give T cell receptor beta chains drawn from one sample of a study of blood T cell repertoires in COVID-19. TCRdb keeps only in-frame clones here, not all; method: immunoSEQ multiplex PCR. Of 250,000 to 300,000 clones listed, 91% are singletons. What was sequenced was PBMCs or T cells enriched from blood (not recorded which). These receptors originate from a human donor in a cohort exposed to, infected with or recovered from COVID-19 (not recorded which). The donor label of this sample is uncertain. CDR3s include the opening cysteine and the closing phenylalanine or tryptophan. D genes are given only for firm matches. Clone size, where shown, is once, few, many, or a class for clones that have expanded.

>-|TRBV19|TRBD1|TRBJ1-6
TGTGCCAGTAGTATAGTCAGGGGGAGGAATTCACCCCTCCACTTT
CASSIVRGRNSPLHF
>-|TRBV2|-|TRBJ1-3
TGTGCCAGCAGTGAAGCGGAGAGAAACACCATATATTTT
CASSEAERNTIYF
>-|TRBV19|TRBD1|TRBJ1-2
TGTGCCAGTGCCGCGGGACAGTTAGATGGCTACACCTTC
CASAAGQLDGYTF
>-|TRBV6-2/TRBV6-3|-|TRBJ1-1
TGTGCCAGCAGTTACAGGCCACAGGGAGACACTGAAGCTTTCTTT
CASSYRPQGDTEAFF
>once|TRBV4-3|-|TRBJ1-1
TGCGCCAGCAGCCAAGATCGGGGGGGATCTTCTGAAGCTTTCTTT
CASSQDRGGSSEAFF
>-|TRBV19|TRBD1|TRBJ1-2
TGTGCCAGTAGTATAGGTGGGGACAGGGGGCGAAATGGCTACACCTTC
CASSIGGDRGRNGYTF
>-|TRBV2|TRBD1|TRBJ1-5
TGTGCCAGCAGCGCGACAGGGGGGACAAATCAGCCCCAGCATTTT
CASSATGGTNQPQHF
>-|TRBV7-2|-|TRBJ2-2
TGTGCCAGCAGCTTAGCTGGGTCCGGGGGCACCGGGGAGCTGTTTTTT
CASSLAGSGGTGELFF
>many|TRBV9|-|TRBJ1-2
TGTGCCAGCAGCCCTCGGGGGGGTTCGGATAACTATGGCTACACCTTC
CASSPRGGSDNYGYTF
>-|TRBV5-1|-|TRBJ2-7
TGCGCCAGCAGCTTGACATTCTCAACCGGGACAAGATTCTACGAGCAGTACTTC
CASSLTFSTGTRFYEQYF
>-|TRBV7-9|-|TRBJ2-1
TGTGCCAGCAGCTCCCCATTAGTGTCCGATGAGCAGTTCTTC
CASSSPLVSDEQFF
>-|TRBV6-5|-|TRBJ2-7
TGTGCCAGCAGTTACGAGTTGAGCTCCTACGAGCAGTACTTC
CASSYELSSYEQYF
>-|TRBV19|-|TRBJ1-1
TGTGCCAGTAGTGTGGTTCGCCTAACCTTGAACACTGAAGCTTTCTTT
CASSVVRLTLNTEAFF
>-|TRBV7-3|TRBD1|TRBJ2-1
TGTGCCAGCAGCTCCCGGACAGGGCTGCATGAGCAGTTCTTC
CASSSRTGLHEQFF
>-|TRBV5-4|-|TRBJ2-7
TGTGCCAGCAGCTTGGGGGGGCCTCACCCCACCGAGCAGTACTTC
CASSLGGPHPTEQYF
>-|TRBV7-9|TRBD1|TRBJ1-2
TGTGCCAGCAGCCGCGGACAGGGTAGCTATGGCTACACCTTC
CASSRGQGSYGYTF
>-|TRBV19|TRBD2|TRBJ2-3
TGTGCCAGTACACGACTAGCGTCGGGAGATACGCAGTATTTT
CASTRLASGDTQYF
>-|TRBV15|TRBD1|TRBJ1-1
TGTGCCACCAGCAGAGATAACAGGGGTGGCACTGAAGCTTTCTTT
CATSRDNRGGTEAFF
>-|TRBV9|TRBD1|TRBJ2-1
TGTGCCAGTTCGCCGGGACAGGGAACGTACGCTGAGCAGTTCTTC
CASSPGQGTYAEQFF
>-|TRBV7-6|TRBD1|TRBJ1-1
TGTGCCAGCAGCAGACAGGGTGCGACTGAAGCTTTCTTT
CASSRQGATEAFF
>-|TRBV7-2|-|TRBJ2-3
TGTGCCAGCAGCTTAGCGGGGGGGCCGGGAGATACGCAGTATTTT
CASSLAGGPGDTQYF
>-|TRBV21-1|-|TRBJ1-2
TGTGCCAGCAGCAAAAACAAGAAAGGCCAGGGGTATCGTGGCTACACCTTC
CASSKNKKGQGYRGYTF
>-|TRBV7-9|TRBD1|TRBJ2-1
TGTGCCAGCAGTCTGAAGCCCGGGACAGGGGCCAATGAGCAGTTCTTC
CASSLKPGTGANEQFF
>-|TRBV21-1|-|TRBJ2-7
TGTGCCAGCAGCAAAGCGGGATTCGCGGGGGACGGCATGCCCCTCTACGAGCAGTACTTC
CASSKAGFAGDGMPLYEQYF
>-|TRBV7-9|TRBD1|TRBJ1-2
TGTGCCAGCAGCCAAGGATTTTTACAGGGGGCCAACTATGGCTACACCTTC
CASSQGFLQGANYGYTF
>-|TRBV7-3|-|TRBJ1-6
TGTGCCAGCAGTCCGGGACAAGGTCATTCACCCCTCCACTTT
CASSPGQGHSPLHF
>-|TRBV20-1|TRBD2|TRBJ2-3
TGCAGTGCTAGTCCGCTAGCGGGGCCTCCTAGCACAGATACGCAGTATTTT
CSASPLAGPPSTDTQYF
>-|TRBV10-2|-|TRBJ1-5
TGCGCCAGCAGTGTATCAGGTTCTCAGCCCCAGCATTTT
CASSVSGSQPQHF